The present T cell receptor (beta chain) was sequenced within a study of blood T cell repertoires in COVID-19. Assay used: immunoSEQ multiplex PCR; TCRdb lists only in-frame clones, some missing. The sample lists some 99,000 clones, about 80% occurring once. Germline lookup yields CDR1 MDHEN and CDR2 SYDVKM. V was pared by 6 bases and J by 0 bases, with 14 bases of the junction left unmatched. This CDR3 spans 19 amino acids. This chain joins TRBV28 and TRBJ1-5; 10 bases map to TRBD1. This clonotype was sampled from an older man with acute or convalescent COVID-19. Sequencing was carried out using peripheral blood. CDR3 nucleotides: TGTGCCAGCAGCAGCACATGGGGACAGGGGAGCTATAGCAATCAGCCCCAGCATTTT. Translation: CASSSTWGQGSYSNQPQHF. Complete variable domain (other parts from reference TRBV28 and TRBJ1-5): DVKVTQSSRYLVKRTGEKVFLECVQDMDHENMFWYRQDPGLGLRLIYFSYDVKMKEKGDIPEGYSVSREKKERFSLILESASTNQTSMYLCASSSTWGQGSYSNQPQHFGDGTRLSIL.